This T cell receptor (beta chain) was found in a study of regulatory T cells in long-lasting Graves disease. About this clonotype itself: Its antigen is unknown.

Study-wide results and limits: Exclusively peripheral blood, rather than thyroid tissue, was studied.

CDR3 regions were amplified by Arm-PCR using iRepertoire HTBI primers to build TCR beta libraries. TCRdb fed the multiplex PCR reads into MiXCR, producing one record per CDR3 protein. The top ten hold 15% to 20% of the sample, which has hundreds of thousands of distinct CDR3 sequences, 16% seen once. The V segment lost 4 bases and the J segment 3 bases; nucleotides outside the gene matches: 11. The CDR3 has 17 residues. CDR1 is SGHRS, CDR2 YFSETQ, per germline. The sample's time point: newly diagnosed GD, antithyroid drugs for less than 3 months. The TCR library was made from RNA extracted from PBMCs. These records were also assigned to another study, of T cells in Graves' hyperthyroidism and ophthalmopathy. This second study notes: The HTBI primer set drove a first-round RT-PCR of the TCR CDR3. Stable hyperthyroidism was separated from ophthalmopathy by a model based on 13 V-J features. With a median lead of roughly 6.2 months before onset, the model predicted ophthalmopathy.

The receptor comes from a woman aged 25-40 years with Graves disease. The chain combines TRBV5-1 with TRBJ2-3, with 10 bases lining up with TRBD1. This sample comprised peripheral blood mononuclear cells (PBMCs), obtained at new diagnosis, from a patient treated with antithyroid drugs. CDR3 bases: TGCGCCAGCAGCCAGAAAACCGGGACAGGGGCAACAGATACGCAGTATTTT. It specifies CASSQKTGTGATDTQYF.